Listed below are T cell receptor beta chains from one sample, sequenced in a study of cytomegalovirus exposure and HLA in healthy donors. The method was immunoSEQ multiplex PCR; TCRdb's version includes in-frame clones alone and lacks a portion of them. This table holds around 120,000 clones, 81% found once. Sample: PBMCs. Receptors originate from a young man in good health and CMV-seronegative. The CDR3 runs from the conserved cysteine through the conserved F or W. The D gene is left open where the match is weak. The size of a clone is reported for some rows only, either as once, few or many, or as a class for expanded clones.

D gene	J gene	clone size	V gene	CDR3 protein	CDR3 DNA
TRBD1	TRBJ2-6	few	TRBV7-8	CASSSGTGGHSGANVLTF	TGTGCCAGCAGCTCGGGGACAGGGGGTCACTCTGGGGCCAACGTCCTGACTTTC
.	TRBJ1-6	.	TRBV4-1	CASSQGRGSYNSPLHF	TGCGCCAGCAGCCAAGGCAGGGGCTCCTATAATTCACCCCTCCACTTT
TRBD1	TRBJ2-2	.	TRBV10-3	CATTPGQGFTGELFF	TGTGCCACCACTCCGGGACAGGGGTTCACCGGGGAGCTGTTTTTT
TRBD1	TRBJ1-2	.	TRBV4-3	CASSQDVTGERDNYGYTF	TGCGCCAGCAGCCAAGATGTAACAGGGGAACGAGATAACTATGGCTACACCTTC
.	TRBJ1-1	few	TRBV5-1	CASSLRVLRTSMAFF	TGCGCCAGCAGCTTGAGAGTTCTACGGACATCCATGGCTTTCTTT
.	TRBJ2-7	.	TRBV5-1	CASSDQPTGTTYEQYF	TGCGCCAGCAGCGATCAACCCACCGGGACAACCTACGAGCAGTACTTC
TRBD1	TRBJ1-5	.	TRBV7-8	CASSPRQGSYSNQPQHF	TGTGCCAGCAGCCCCCGACAGGGATCCTATAGCAATCAGCCCCAGCATTTT
TRBD1	TRBJ2-2	.	TRBV10-3	CAISGTEESGELFF	TGTGCCATCAGCGGGACAGAGGAATCCGGGGAGCTGTTTTTT
TRBD2	TRBJ2-7	.	TRBV25-1	CASRGPRPSGGTYEQYF	TGTGCCAGCAGAGGACCCCGGCCTAGCGGGGGCACCTACGAGCAGTACTTC
.	TRBJ1-2	.	TRBV2	CASSELRQGRRYGYTF	TGTGCCAGCAGTGAACTGAGGCAGGGGCGACGCTATGGCTACACCTTC
TRBD1	TRBJ1-5	.	TRBV11-2	CASSTTGHQPQHF	TGTGCCAGCAGCACGACAGGGCATCAGCCCCAGCATTTT
TRBD1	TRBJ1-2	.	TRBV6-6	CASSPGQGGYTF	TGTGCCAGCAGCCCCGGACAGGGCGGTTACACCTTC
TRBD2	TRBJ2-2	.	TRBV6-6	CASSYSSSGYTGELFF	TGTGCCAGCAGTTACTCGTCTAGCGGATACACCGGGGAGCTGTTTTTT
.	TRBJ2-7	.	TRBV7-2	CASSLLGGEQYF	TGTGCCAGCAGCTTGCTGGGGGGAGAGCAGTACTTC
TRBD1	TRBJ1-2	few	TRBV6-1	CASSEGITGTGGGYTF	TGTGCCAGCAGTGAAGGCATAACCGGGACAGGGGGTGGCTACACCTTC
.	TRBJ1-1	few	TRBV7-2	CASSPRARGAFF	TGTGCCAGCAGCCCCCGGGCTAGGGGAGCTTTCTTT